These T cell receptor beta chains were read from a single sample in a study of PD-L1 blockade in urothelial cancer. Sequencing used immunoSEQ multiplex PCR; TCRdb keeps in-frame clones, though not all of them. The table records about 66,000 clones, 88% of them present only once. The input for sequencing was PBMCs, taken around atezolizumab (anti-PD-L1) treatment. These receptor sequences come from a man between 60 and 70 years old with urothelial cancer. Both conserved end residues are trimmed from each CDR3. Size is omitted from some rows. Given values are once, few, many or a class for expanded clones.

V gene,clone size,CDR3 protein
TRBV5-1,-,ATATNPGQGINIQY
TRBV9,-,ASSPGGGSYEQY
TRBV5-1,once,ASSLGGTGSYEQY
TRBV11-2,-,ASSPHNYEQY
TRBV30,-,AGTPGTHYGYT
TRBV6-5,-,ASSYSQGAGGYT
TRBV18,-,ASSLWEDQPQH
TRBV28,-,ASSKNFAGAQF
TRBV9,-,ASSRGDRGNQPQH
TRBV6-6,once,ASSLTGMNTEAF
TRBV5-1,-,ASSLLEPRIEAF
TRBV28,-,ASSGGLAYEQY
TRBV7-2,-,ASSASSGQGVEQY
TRBV27,-,ASSLSTGNRGEKLF
TRBV5-1,-,ASSLSLRGQAGRNTIY
TRBV19,-,ASTFGQNTEAF
TRBV5-1,-,ASSATGALNEKLF
TRBV5-1,-,ASSRGTGGMNIQY
TRBV9,-,ASSSAGNTEAF
TRBV4-2,once,ASSQEAGGPEQY
TRBV5-8,-,ASSLVGDSFLGGYT
TRBV10-3,-,AISAPEQGLEQF
TRBV7-9,-,ASSLDPRRGYT
TRBV15,-,ATSRFNPGQGSNEKLF
TRBV4-1,-,ASSHTGRDTVNSPLH
TRBV7-7,-,ASSLAGLAAGTYNEQF
TRBV7-2,-,ASSLVRGGQAF
TRBV9,-,ASSVVPGTVYEQY
TRBV5-1,-,ASSSSGTDTQY
TRBV28,-,ASRTGVVYEQY
TRBV25-1,-,ASSAHGGSNSPLH
TRBV6-6,-,ASNPGDYGYT
TRBV10-3,few,AIRRWDMNTEAF
TRBV2,-,ASSRDRDLAEAF
TRBV7-2,-,ASSFYQRGTYEQY
TRBV5-4,-,ASRNRGLLGRLSTDTQY
TRBV18,-,ASSPRDTTTGELF
TRBV28,-,ASRQQGAGSPQH
TRBV5-4,-,ASRRTGDYGYT
TRBV5-4,-,ASTYRGGYGYT
TRBV28,-,ASSLAVTLPWRQY
TRBV4-1,few,ASSQGSGNSYNEQF
TRBV5-4,-,ASSLTGGSGNTIY
TRBV5-1,-,ASSLQGESYNEQF
TRBV7-2,-,ASSLLLNTGELF
TRBV29-1,-,SVVDRVFYEQY
TRBV11-2,-,ASSLLGGLNYGYT
TRBV21-1,-,ASSKGWFAGEQY